One and the same sample provided the 3 T cell receptor beta chains below, sequenced in a study of liver allograft versus peripheral blood T cells. Study as a whole: The authors compared T cell receptor repertoires in transplanted livers with those in the peripheral blood of recipients.

TCRdb processed the reads anew with MiXCR; each CDR3 protein has one entry. This sample has 13,000 or so distinct CDR3 sequences; around a sixth occur once, and the top ten carry about 2%. The receptors shown here come from a human patient who had a liver transplant. Some T cells may be provided by the graft donor.

The chain has TRBV28 and TRBJ2-5, with D unclear. The V gene's germline CDR1 is MDHEN and CDR2 SYDVKM. Trimming removed 3 bases from V and 4 bases from J, with 12 bases in between. CDR3 length: 14 residues. The DNA for the CDR3 is TGTGCCAGCAGTTTGTTCGGTTCGGGAGAGACCCAGTACTTC. Residues: CASSLFGSGETQYF.

Relative to its sample, this clonotype is medium-sized. The chain combines TRBV10-3 with TRBJ2-7; no reliable D call. Germline V gene sequence: CDR1 ENHRY, CDR2 SYGVKD. CDR3 length equals 15 residues. Trimming took 2 bases from V and 0 from J, leaving 11 bases between them. CDR3 in DNA: TGTGCCATCAGTGAGGGTGGGCCTCCCTCCTACGAGCAGTACTTC. It encodes CAISEGGPPSYEQYF.

The V gene is TRBV6-5, the J gene TRBJ2-5; possibly TRBD1 for D (6 bases). Germline CDR1 and CDR2: MNHEY and SVGAGI. The CDR3 is 14 amino acids. Trimming took 2 bases from V and 3 from J, leaving 10 bases between them. The CDR3 here is CASSYGGGEETQYF. CDR3 nucleotides: TGTGCCAGCAGTTACGGGGGCGGAGAAGAGACCCAGTACTTC.